This TCR beta chain was identified in a study of cytotoxic CD8 clonotypes in ibrutinib-treated CLL. Assay used: immunoSEQ multiplex PCR; TCRdb lists only in-frame clones, some missing. The sample shows tens of thousands of clones, roughly nine tenths of them seen only once. This sequence was found in a human donor with chronic lymphocytic leukemia. Sequences were derived from PBMCs, sampled after 12 months of ibrutinib treatment.

This chain's CDR3 is CASSSIPGQGNQPQHF. CDR3 in DNA: TGTGCCAGCAGTTCCATCCCGGGACAGGGCAATCAGCCCCAGCATTTT. The chain couples TRBV6-6 to TRBJ1-5; 8 bases map to TRBD1. Germline V lookup: CDR1 MNHNY, CDR2 SVGAGI (reference sequence). This CDR3 has 16 amino acids. J was trimmed by 2 bases and V by 4 bases; bases with no gene match: 7.